This paragraph reports one T cell receptor beta chain. The Seattle site enrolled patients during active infection and followed them longitudinally. These data are taken from a study of blood T cell repertoires in COVID-19. Background on the study: COVID-19 samples from acute and convalescent phases originated in the United States, Italy and Spain. In each case, the material was cDNA or gDNA derived from T cells, B-cell-depleted T cells, or PBMCs.

Profiling relied on immunoSEQ multiplex PCR, and the TCRdb table lists in-frame clones only, not all of them. The sample lists over 250,000 clones, 91% seen once, with approximately 2.5% in the top ten. Sequencing was performed on peripheral blood. The clonotype was recovered from a person under 35 with COVID-19, enrolled during active disease.

CDR3 DNA sequence: TGTGCCAGCAACCCGCGGGGGTCGAACACCGGGGAGCTGTTTTTT. The encoded protein is CASNPRGSNTGELFF. The chain couples TRBV6-6 to TRBJ2-2, with 7 bases that match TRBD2. This CDR3 spans 15 amino acids. In germline, CDR1 is MNHNY, CDR2 SVGAGI (reference sequence). The V and J ends lost 7 bases and 0 bases, in that order; junction bases with no gene match: 5.